This T cell receptor (beta chain) is from a study of blood T cell repertoires in COVID-19. About the research overall: The origin of the acute and convalescent COVID-19 samples was the United States, Italy and Spain. T cells, B-cell-depleted T cells, or PBMCs provided the cDNA or gDNA that served as material.

Cohort assignment relied on participant-reported clinical history. Exposed enrollees had met someone with a PCR-confirmed or clinician-diagnosed COVID-19 case at some point within the 2 weeks before study entry. Only in-frame clones appear in the TCRdb table, and some are missing; sequencing was by immunoSEQ multiplex PCR. The repertoire holds 350,000 to 400,000 clones, roughly 92% seen once, with about 0.78% in the top ten. Germline V gene lookup returns CDR1 SGHTS and CDR2 YDEGEE. The CDR3 is made up of 18 amino acids. V dropped 2 bases and J dropped 4; count of bases not matched to a gene: 13. V is TRBV5-8 and J is TRBJ2-2; 8 bases align to TRBD2. The source material was PBMCs or T cells enriched from blood (not recorded which). This TCR came from a woman aged 35 to 49 who had been exposed to COVID-19. The CDR3 bases are TGTGCCAGCAGCTTACTCTTTCTAGCGGGTTTAGGCACCGGGGAGCTGTTTTTT. This gives the protein CASSLLFLAGLGTGELFF.